This T cell receptor (beta chain) was observed in a study of blood T cell repertoires in COVID-19. Study-level background: Acute-phase and convalescent COVID-19 samples originated in the United States, Italy and Spain. T cells, B-cell-depleted T cells, or PBMCs supplied cDNA or gDNA.

Study members were between about 18 and 100 years old and lived in some 22 US regions. Within 2 weeks of study entry, exposed participants had contacted a PCR-confirmed or clinician-diagnosed COVID-19 case. Sequenced by immunoSEQ multiplex PCR; TCRdb stores in-frame clones only, minus some. In the table there are about 140,000 clones, 84% of which are singletons. The CDR3 is 16 residues long. After removal of 1 base from V and 3 bases from J, the junction contained 6 bases not matched to a gene. CDR1 and CDR2 from the germline V gene are MNHEY and SVGAGI. This receptor was taken from a woman in her late teens or twenties who had been exposed to COVID-19. Sequencing was performed on PBMCs or T cells enriched from blood (not recorded which). The genes are TRBV6-5 and TRBJ1-3; TRBD1 matches 7 bases. The CDR3 nucleotides read TGTGCCAGCAGTTACTGGGCCGGGACAGTTGGAAACACCATATATTTT. This codes for CASSYWAGTVGNTIYF.